The 17 T cell receptor beta chains below come from one sample, sequenced in a study of blood T cell repertoires in COVID-19. The table came from immunoSEQ multiplex PCR; TCRdb's copy has only in-frame clones and leaves some out. The data contain 250,000 to 350,000 clones, under 90% of them seen just once; the ten biggest clones take up under 3%. Sequenced sample: PBMCs or T cells enriched from blood (not recorded which). These receptors all stem from a woman aged 45-59 years who had been exposed to COVID-19.

In its sample, this clone was seen a few times. The chain is built from TRBV19 and TRBJ2-2, with a weak D call TRBD2 (7 bases). Trimming stripped 7 bases from V and 5 bases from J, with 20 bases between. Germline assignment: CDR1 LNHDA and CDR2 SQIVND (reference sequence). CDR3 length equals 16 residues. This CDR3 is CASTSGGLVVTGELFF. CDR3 nucleotides: TGTGCCAGTACCTCCGGGGGGCTCGTTGTGACCGGGGAGCTGTTTTTT.

This chain uses TRBV5-1 with TRBJ2-1, with D possibly TRBD2 on 6 matching bases. The germline V gene has CDR1 SGHRS and CDR2 YFSETQ. V was clipped by 0 bases and J by 5 bases, with 12 bases between them. The CDR3 contains 15 residues. The CDR3 bases are TGCGCCAGCAGCTTGGGACTAGTGGGCAACAATGAGCAGTTCTTC. Encoded protein: CASSLGLVGNNEQFF.

This clone was counted a single time. The DNA of the CDR3 is TGTGCCAGCAGCGTTGGACTAGCGGGATTCAATGAGCAGTTCTTC. As protein: CASSVGLAGFNEQFF. This chain connects TRBV7-2 to TRBJ2-1, with 12 bases matching TRBD2. Per the germline V gene, CDR1 is SGHTA and CDR2 is FQGNSA. Losses at the gene ends were 5 bases for V and 6 bases for J; bases not matched to a gene: 5. The CDR3 is 15 residues long.

The chain's CDR3 is CASSIGQGVQPQHF. As DNA, the CDR3 is TGTGCCAGTAGTATAGGGCAGGGTGTTCAGCCCCAGCATTTT. The chain is built from TRBV19 and TRBJ1-5, with a weak D call TRBD1 (5 bases). CDR1 and CDR2 from the germline V gene are LNHDA and SQIVND (reference sequence). This CDR3 spans 14 amino acids. Trimming stripped 1 base from V and 6 bases from J, with 10 bases between.

The chain carries TRBV2 and TRBJ1-1; TRBD1 agrees at 12 bases. CDR3 length: 14 amino acids. Looked up from germline, CDR1 is SNHLY and CDR2 is FYNNEI. The ends lost 4 bases at V and 7 bases at J; junction bases unmatched: 4. CDR3 residues: CASSAGTGGFEAFF. Written as DNA, the CDR3 is TGTGCCAGCAGTGCCGGGACAGGGGGCTTTGAAGCTTTCTTT.

The chain links TRBV29-1 to TRBJ2-7; 8 nucleotides agree with TRBD1. From germline, CDR1 is SQVTM and CDR2 ANQGSEA. With V trimmed by 6 bases and J by 2 bases, 15 bases remained unmatched. The CDR3 loop spans 16 amino acids. CDR3 bases: TGCAGCGTCATGCACTGGGGGACAGGTAAACCCTACGAGCAGTACTTC. This translates into CSVMHWGTGKPYEQYF.

The genes are TRBV10-3 and TRBJ2-2; D may be TRBD2 (5 bases). Trimming took off 7 bases at V and 1 base at J, with 13 bases between the two ends. The CDR3 covers 15 residues. CDR1 and CDR2 (germline): ENHRY, SYGVKD. The CDR3 region is CAITSEAVNTGELFF. Here the CDR3 DNA reads TGTGCCATCACGAGTGAAGCGGTGAACACCGGGGAGCTGTTTTTT.

In DNA, the CDR3 is TGTGCCAGCAGCCCCGGAGCCCGTTCCAGCGGTAGCACAGATACGCAGTATTTT. Its protein is CASSPGARSSGSTDTQYF. V and J are TRBV9 and TRBJ2-3; perhaps TRBD2 as D (5 bases). V lost 4 bases and J lost 0, with 21 bases in between. CDR1 is SGDLS, CDR2 YYNGEE, per germline. The CDR3 covers 18 residues.

The genes are TRBV28 and TRBJ2-7, with 9 bases fitting TRBD1. The CDR3 has 14 residues. Trimming cost V 3 bases and J 5 bases; bases outside gene matches: 5. CDR1 MDHEN and CDR2 SYDVKM come from the germline V gene. The CDR3 nucleotides read TGTGCCAGCAGTTTGACAGGGGGTTGGAACGAGCAGTACTTC. This encodes CASSLTGGWNEQYF.

This clone was observed a few times. The rearrangement uses TRBV5-1 and TRBJ1-4; 7 bases fit TRBD1. This CDR3 region has 16 residues. The ends lost 4 bases at V and 0 bases at J; junction bases unmatched: 6. CDR1 SGHRS and CDR2 YFSETQ come from the germline V gene. CDR3 nucleotide sequence: TGCGCCAGCAGCACCGGGACAGTAGCAACTAATGAAAAACTGTTTTTT. It encodes CASSTGTVATNEKLFF.

This clone has only one observation. The V call is TRBV15, the J call TRBJ2-1, with D hard to call. The CDR3 is made up of 12 amino acids. Deletions cut 8 bases from V and 1 base from J, with 6 bases between. Germline values: CDR1 LNHNV, CDR2 YYDKDF (reference sequence). As DNA, the CDR3 is TGTGCCACCGAGACTTCCTACAATGAGCAGTTCTTC. It codes for CATETSYNEQFF. Combining the CDR3 with reference TRBV15 and TRBJ2-1 gives the whole variable domain DAMVIQNPRYQVTQFGKPVTLSCSQTLNHNVMYWYQQKSSQAPKLLFHYYDKDFNNEADTPDNFQSRRPNTSFCFLDIRSPGLGDTAMYLCATETSYNEQFFGPGTRLTVL.

The chain recombines TRBV15 with TRBJ2-7; TRBD2 matches at 7 bases. Trimming removed 3 bases from V and 4 bases from J; junction bases left unmatched: 9. The CDR3 contains 15 residues. CDR1 and CDR2 from the germline V gene are LNHNV and YYDKDF (reference sequence). The CDR3 DNA follows: TGTGCCACCAGCAGGACCGTTTACGGGGGGTACGAGCAGTACTTC. It encodes CATSRTVYGGYEQYF.

Concerning this clone: Other DNA sequences from this sample encode an identical CDR3 as well. This sequence joins TRBV3-1 (or the pseudogene TRBV3-2) and TRBJ2-6, with D possibly being TRBD1 (6 bases). The CDR3 has 16 amino acids. Trimming removed 3 bases from V and 2 bases from J, with 11 bases in between. Germline lookup yields CDR1 LGHDT and CDR2 YNNKEL (reference sequence). The CDR3 DNA follows: TGTGCCAGCAGCCAGTCTTGGGGGCCTGGGGCCAACGTCCTGACTTTC. It is translated as CASSQSWGPGANVLTF.

V is TRBV5-4 and J is TRBJ1-2; a weak D match, TRBD1 (5 bases). The germline CDR1 and CDR2 sequences are SGHNT and YYREEE (reference sequence). The germline V and J ends were trimmed by 4 bases and 4 bases, with 8 bases remaining between them. This CDR3 comprises 12 residues. The CDR3: CASSIDSYGYTF. CDR3 bases: TGTGCCAGCAGCATAGACAGCTATGGCTACACCTTC.

This rearrangement joins TRBV27 to TRBJ2-2; 7 bases line up with TRBD1. Unmatched junction bases numbered 10, after V lost 5 bases and J lost 1 base. The CDR3 has 17 residues. Germline values: CDR1 MNHEY, CDR2 SMNVEV (reference sequence). The CDR3 bases are TGTGCCAGCAGTCCCCTCGGGACAGCTTGGAACACCGGGGAGCTGTTTTTT. The encoded protein is CASSPLGTAWNTGELFF.

This sequence joins TRBV5-6 and TRBJ2-3; 7 bases are shared with TRBD1. From germline, CDR1 is SGHDT and CDR2 YYEEEE. The CDR3 extends over 14 amino acids. The trim removed 4 bases at V and 5 bases at J, leaving 7 bases unmatched. CDR3 sequence (DNA): TGTGCCAGCAGCGTGACTAACAGGGGAGATACGCAGTATTTT. Translated: CASSVTNRGDTQYF.

The chain is built from TRBV19 and TRBJ1-5; D remains ambiguous. The V end was cut by 11 bases, the J end by 6 bases, with 11 bases between. This CDR3 spans 11 amino acids. Germline loops: CDR1 LNHDA, CDR2 SQIVND (reference sequence). The CDR3 sequence is CAANSGQPQHF. CDR3 sequence (DNA): TGTGCCGCGAACAGCGGTCAGCCCCAGCATTTT.